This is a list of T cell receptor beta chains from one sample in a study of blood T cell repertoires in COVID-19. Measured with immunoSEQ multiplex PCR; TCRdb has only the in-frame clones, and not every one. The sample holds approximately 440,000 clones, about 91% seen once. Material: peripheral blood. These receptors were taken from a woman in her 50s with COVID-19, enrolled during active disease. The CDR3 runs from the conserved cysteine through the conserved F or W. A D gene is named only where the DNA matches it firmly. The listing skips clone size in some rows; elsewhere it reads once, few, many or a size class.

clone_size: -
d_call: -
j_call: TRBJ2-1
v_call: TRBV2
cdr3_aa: CASRGTGEQFF
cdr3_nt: TGTGCCAGCAGGGGTACAGGGGAGCAGTTCTTC

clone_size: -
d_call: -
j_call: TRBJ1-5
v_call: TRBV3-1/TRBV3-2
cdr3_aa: CASSHGKAEPQHF
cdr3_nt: TGTGCCAGCAGCCATGGCAAAGCGGAGCCCCAGCATTTT

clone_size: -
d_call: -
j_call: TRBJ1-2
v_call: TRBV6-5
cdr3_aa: CAIGPYGYTF
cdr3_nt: TGTGCCATCGGTCCCTATGGCTACACCTTC

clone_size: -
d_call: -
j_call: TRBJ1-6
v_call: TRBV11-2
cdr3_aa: CASSPEGAYNSPLHF
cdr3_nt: TGTGCCAGCAGCCCAGAAGGGGCCTATAATTCACCCCTCCACTTT

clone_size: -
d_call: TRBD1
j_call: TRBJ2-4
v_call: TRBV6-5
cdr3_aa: CASTRDRTQNIQYF
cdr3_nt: TGTGCCAGCACTCGGGACAGGACTCAGAACATTCAGTACTTC

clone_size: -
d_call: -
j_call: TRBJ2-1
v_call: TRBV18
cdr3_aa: CASSPPLSDSEQFF
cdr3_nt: TGTGCCAGCTCACCACCGTTGTCCGACAGTGAGCAGTTCTTC

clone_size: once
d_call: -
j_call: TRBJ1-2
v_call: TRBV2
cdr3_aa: CASSLRDYGYTF
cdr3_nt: TGTGCCAGCAGTCTGAGGGACTATGGCTACACCTTC

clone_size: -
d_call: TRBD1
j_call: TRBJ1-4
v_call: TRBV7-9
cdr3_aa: CASSTRQGSNEKLFF
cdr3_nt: TGTGCCAGCAGCACTCGACAGGGCTCTAATGAAAAACTGTTTTTT

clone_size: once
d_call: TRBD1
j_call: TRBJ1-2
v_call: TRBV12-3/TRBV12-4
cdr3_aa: CASRMGQIYGYTF
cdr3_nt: TGTGCCAGCAGGATGGGACAGATATATGGCTACACCTTC

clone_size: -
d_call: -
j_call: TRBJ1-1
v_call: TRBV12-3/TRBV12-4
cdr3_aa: CASRDRNTEAFF
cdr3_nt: TGTGCCAGCAGAGACAGGAACACTGAAGCTTTCTTT

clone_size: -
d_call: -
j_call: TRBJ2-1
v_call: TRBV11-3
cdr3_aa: CASSQGMGSNEQFF
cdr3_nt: TGTGCCAGCAGCCAAGGAATGGGCAGCAATGAGCAGTTCTTC

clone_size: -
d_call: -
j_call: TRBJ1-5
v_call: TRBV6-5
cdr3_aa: CASSLGGDQPQHF
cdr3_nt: TGTGCCAGCAGCCTCGGGGGAGATCAGCCCCAGCATTTT

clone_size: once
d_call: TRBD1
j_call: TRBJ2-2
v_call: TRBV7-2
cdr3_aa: CASSLVLTGVSTGELFF
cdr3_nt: TGTGCCAGCAGCTTAGTGCTGACAGGGGTGAGCACCGGGGAGCTGTTTTTT

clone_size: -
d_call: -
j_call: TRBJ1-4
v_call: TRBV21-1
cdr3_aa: CASSIKKGIQGAEEKLFF
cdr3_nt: TGTGCCAGCAGCATTAAAAAGGGGATCCAGGGGGCTGAGGAAAAACTGTTTTTT

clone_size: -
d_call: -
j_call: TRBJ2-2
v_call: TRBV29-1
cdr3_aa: CSVAWQVTGELFF
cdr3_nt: TGCAGCGTTGCGTGGCAAGTCACCGGGGAGCTGTTTTTT

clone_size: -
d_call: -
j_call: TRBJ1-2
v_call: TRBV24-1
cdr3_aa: CATSDSLGVVGYGYTF
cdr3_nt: TGTGCCACCAGTGATTCCCTCGGAGTTGTGGGCTATGGCTACACCTTC

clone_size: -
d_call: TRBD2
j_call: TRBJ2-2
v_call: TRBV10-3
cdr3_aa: CAISAIGTSTHANTGELFF
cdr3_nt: TGTGCCATCAGTGCTATCGGGACTAGCACCCACGCGAACACCGGGGAGCTGTTTTTT

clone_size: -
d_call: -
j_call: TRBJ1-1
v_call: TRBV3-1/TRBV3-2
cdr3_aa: CASSPSRDMNTEAFF
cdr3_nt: TGTGCCAGCAGCCCGTCCCGGGACATGAACACTGAAGCTTTCTTT

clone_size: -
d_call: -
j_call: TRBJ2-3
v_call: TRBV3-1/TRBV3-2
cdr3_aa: CASSQELTDTQYF
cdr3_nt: TGTGCCAGCAGCCAAGAACTCACAGATACGCAGTATTTT

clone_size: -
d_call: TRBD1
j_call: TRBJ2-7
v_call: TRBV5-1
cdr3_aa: CASEPGQGPYEQYF
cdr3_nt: TGCGCCAGCGAGCCGGGACAGGGCCCCTACGAGCAGTACTTC

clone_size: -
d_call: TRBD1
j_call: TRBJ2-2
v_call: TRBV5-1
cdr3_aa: CATSFTGGRFGELFF
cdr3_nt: TGCGCCACCTCCTTCACAGGGGGCCGATTCGGGGAGCTGTTTTTT

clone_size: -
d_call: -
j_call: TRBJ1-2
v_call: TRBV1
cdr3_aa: CTSSQDLRVNYGYTF
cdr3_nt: TGCACCAGCAGCCAAGATCTCAGGGTGAACTATGGCTACACCTTC

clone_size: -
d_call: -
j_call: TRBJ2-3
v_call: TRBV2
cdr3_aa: CASSEDIPLDTQYF
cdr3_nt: TGTGCCAGCAGTGAAGATATTCCTTTAGATACGCAGTATTTT

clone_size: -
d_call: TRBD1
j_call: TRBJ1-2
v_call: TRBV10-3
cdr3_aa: CAISETTGAGGYTF
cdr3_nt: TGTGCCATCAGTGAAACCACAGGGGCAGGAGGCTACACCTTC

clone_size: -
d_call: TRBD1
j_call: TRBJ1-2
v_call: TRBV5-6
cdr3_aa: CASSLGGARGGEDGYTF
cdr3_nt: TGTGCCAGCAGCTTGGGAGGTGCGAGAGGGGGCGAGGATGGCTACACCTTC

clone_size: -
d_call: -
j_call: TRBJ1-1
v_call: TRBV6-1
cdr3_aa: CASSEARVVNTEAFF
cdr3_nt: TGTGCCAGCAGTGAGGCCAGGGTCGTGAACACTGAAGCTTTCTTT

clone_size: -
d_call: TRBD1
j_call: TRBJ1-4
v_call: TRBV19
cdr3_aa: CASTDRGDEKLFF
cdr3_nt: TGTGCCAGTACGGACAGGGGGGATGAAAAACTGTTTTTT

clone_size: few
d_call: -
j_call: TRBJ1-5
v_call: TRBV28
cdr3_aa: CASSQDSKQPQHF
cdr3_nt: TGTGCCAGCAGCCAGGACAGCAAGCAGCCCCAGCATTTT

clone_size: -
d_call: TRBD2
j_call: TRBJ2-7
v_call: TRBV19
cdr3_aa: CASSMILAGGDEQYF
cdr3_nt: TGTGCCAGTAGTATGATACTAGCGGGGGGCGACGAGCAGTACTTC

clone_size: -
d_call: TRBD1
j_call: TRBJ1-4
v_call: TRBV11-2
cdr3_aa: CASSSRTGGANEKLFF
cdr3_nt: TGTGCCAGCAGCTCTCGGACAGGGGGTGCTAATGAAAAACTGTTTTTT

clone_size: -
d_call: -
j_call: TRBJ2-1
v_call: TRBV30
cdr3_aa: CAWSVGGEQFF
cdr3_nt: TGTGCCTGGAGTGTAGGAGGTGAGCAGTTCTTC

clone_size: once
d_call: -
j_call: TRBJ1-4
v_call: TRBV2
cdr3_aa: CASSEGQTYEKLFF
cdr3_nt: TGTGCCAGCAGTGAAGGGCAGACTTATGAAAAACTGTTTTTT

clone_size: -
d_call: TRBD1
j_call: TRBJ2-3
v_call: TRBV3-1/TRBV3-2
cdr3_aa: CASSQGQGYTDTQYF
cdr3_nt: TGTGCCAGCAGCCAGGGACAGGGGTACACAGATACGCAGTATTTT

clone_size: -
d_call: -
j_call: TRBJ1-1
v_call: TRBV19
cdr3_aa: CASSQQNTEAFF
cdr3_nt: TGTGCCAGTAGTCAACAGAACACTGAAGCTTTCTTT

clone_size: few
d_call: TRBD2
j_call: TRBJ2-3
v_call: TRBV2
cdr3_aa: CASRPISSGGADTQYF
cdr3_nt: TGTGCCAGCAGACCTATCTCTAGCGGGGGGGCAGATACGCAGTATTTT

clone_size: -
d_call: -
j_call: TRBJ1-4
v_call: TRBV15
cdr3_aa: CATSRDRQDNEKLFF
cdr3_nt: TGTGCCACCAGCAGAGATCGACAGGATAATGAAAAACTGTTTTTT

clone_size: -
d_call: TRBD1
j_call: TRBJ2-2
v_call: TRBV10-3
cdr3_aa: CAISEMWTGTNTGELFF
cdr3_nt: TGTGCCATCAGTGAAATGTGGACAGGGACGAACACCGGGGAGCTGTTTTTT

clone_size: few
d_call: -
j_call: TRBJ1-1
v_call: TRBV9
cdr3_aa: CASSVGAQIEGAFF
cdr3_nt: TGTGCCAGCAGCGTAGGGGCGCAGATTGAGGGAGCTTTCTTT

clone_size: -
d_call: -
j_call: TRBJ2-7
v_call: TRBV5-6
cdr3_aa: CASSPEGRSYEQYF
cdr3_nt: TGTGCCAGCAGCCCGGAAGGGAGGTCCTACGAGCAGTACTTC

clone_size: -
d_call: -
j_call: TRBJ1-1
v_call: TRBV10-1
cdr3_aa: CASSDPPRTEAFF
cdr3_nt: TGCGCCAGCAGTGACCCCCCGAGGACTGAAGCTTTCTTT

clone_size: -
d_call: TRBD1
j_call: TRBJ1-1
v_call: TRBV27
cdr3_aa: CASSTTPTGGNTEAFF
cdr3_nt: TGTGCCAGCAGTACCACCCCGACAGGGGGGAACACTGAAGCTTTCTTT

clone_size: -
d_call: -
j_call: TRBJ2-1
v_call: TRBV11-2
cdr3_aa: CASSLVGARYNEQFF
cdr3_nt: TGTGCCAGCAGCTTAGTGGGGGCGCGGTACAATGAGCAGTTCTTC

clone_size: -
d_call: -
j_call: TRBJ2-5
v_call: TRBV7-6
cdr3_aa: CASSLGQGGPETQYF
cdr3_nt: TGTGCCAGCAGCTTGGGTCAGGGTGGCCCAGAGACCCAGTACTTC

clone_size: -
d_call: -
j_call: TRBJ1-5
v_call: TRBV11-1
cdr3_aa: CASSLGGDSNQPQHF
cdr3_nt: TGTGCCAGCAGCTTAGGGGGGGACAGCAATCAGCCCCAGCATTTT

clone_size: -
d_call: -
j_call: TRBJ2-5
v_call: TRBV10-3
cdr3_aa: CAISESIGGAGETQYF
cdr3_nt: TGTGCCATCAGTGAGTCAATAGGGGGGGCCGGAGAGACCCAGTACTTC

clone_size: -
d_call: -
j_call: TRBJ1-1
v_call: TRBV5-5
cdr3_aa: CASTLDRWNTEAFF
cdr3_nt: TGTGCCAGCACTCTAGACCGGTGGAACACTGAAGCTTTCTTT

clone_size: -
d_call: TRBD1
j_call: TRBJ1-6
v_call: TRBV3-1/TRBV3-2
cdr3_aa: CASSRTGASAHNSPLHF
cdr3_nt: TGTGCCAGCAGCCGTACAGGGGCCAGCGCTCATAATTCACCCCTCCACTTT

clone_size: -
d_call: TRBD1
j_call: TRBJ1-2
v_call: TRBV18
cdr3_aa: CASSPQQDRGYNYGYTF
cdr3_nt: TGTGCCAGCTCACCTCAACAGGACAGGGGATATAACTATGGCTACACCTTC

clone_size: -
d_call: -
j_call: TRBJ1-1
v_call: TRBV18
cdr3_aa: CASSPQGTGNTEAFF
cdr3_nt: TGTGCCAGCTCACCTCAGGGGACGGGGAACACTGAAGCTTTCTTT

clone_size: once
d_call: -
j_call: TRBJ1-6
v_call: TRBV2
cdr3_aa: CASSEASKSPLHF
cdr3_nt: TGTGCCAGCAGTGAGGCTAGCAAATCACCCCTCCACTTT

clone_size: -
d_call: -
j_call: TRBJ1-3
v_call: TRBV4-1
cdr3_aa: CASSLAAGYPTGNTIYF
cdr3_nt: TGCGCCAGCAGCCTCGCCGCAGGGTACCCCACTGGAAACACCATATATTTT

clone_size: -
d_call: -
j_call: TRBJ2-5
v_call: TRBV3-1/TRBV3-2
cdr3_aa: CASSQAQKETQYF
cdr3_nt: TGTGCCAGCAGCCAGGCACAAAAAGAGACCCAGTACTTC

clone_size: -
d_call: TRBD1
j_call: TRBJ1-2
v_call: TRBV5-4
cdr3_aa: CATVDQDRIYGYTF
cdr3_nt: TGTGCCACCGTGGATCAGGACAGGATCTATGGCTACACCTTC

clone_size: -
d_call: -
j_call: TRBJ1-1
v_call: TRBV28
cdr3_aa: CASSWELGNTEAFF
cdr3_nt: TGTGCCAGCAGCTGGGAGTTAGGGAACACTGAAGCTTTCTTT

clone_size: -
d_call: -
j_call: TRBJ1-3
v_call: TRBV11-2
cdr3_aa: CASSPRTAAGNTIYF
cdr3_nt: TGTGCCAGCAGCCCAAGGACAGCCGCGGGAAACACCATATATTTT